This entry lists 10 T cell receptor beta chains sequenced from one sample in a study of CD8+ T cells in alopecia areata. cDNA reverse transcribed from extracted RNA served as the sequencing template. Assay: immunoSEQ multiplex PCR; the TCRdb copy retains only in-frame clones and omits some. In the table there are approximately 150,000 clones, about 54% of which are singletons. Sequenced input: CD4+ T cells sorted from blood. The receptors derive from a human donor in good health.

This clone has a handful of counts. The conserved phenylalanine or tryptophan is not found at the CDR3 terminus, so this likely reflects a read error. The DNA is omitted, as the CDR3 cannot be located on it reliably, and the CDR3 follows TCRdb's listing. The J gene is TRBJ2-7, the V gene TRBV5-5; TRBD2, as called in the table, went unchecked against the DNA. The CDR3 is 14 residues long, counting both termini. The germline V gene encodes CDR1 SGHKS and CDR2 YYEKEE (reference sequence). The CDR3 loop is CASSSGPSIPTRTL.

This clone showed up just once. CDR3 sequence: CASRAGSQETQYF. The CDR3 bases are TGTGCCAGTAGGGCAGGATCTCAAGAGACCCAGTACTTC. The chain combines TRBV19 with TRBJ2-5; D not resolved. Germline V lookup: CDR1 LNHDA, CDR2 SQIVND (reference sequence). Deletions cut 6 bases from V and 2 bases from J, with 10 bases between. The CDR3 is made up of 13 amino acids.

The gene calls are TRBV5-6 and TRBJ2-7; 8 positions agree with TRBD1. The V segment lost 4 bases and the J segment 1 base; nucleotides outside the gene matches: 13. The CDR3 totals 17 residues. The germline gives CDR1 SGHDT, CDR2 YYEEEE. The CDR3 is CASSPRWGQDLSYEQYF. The DNA for the CDR3 is TGTGCCAGCAGCCCCCGGTGGGGACAGGACCTTTCCTACGAGCAGTACTTC.

This chain connects TRBV19 to TRBJ1-5; the D gene is possibly TRBD1 (5 bases). Germline V CDR1 and CDR2: LNHDA, SQIVND (reference sequence). V dropped 7 bases and J dropped 9 bases, with 13 bases sitting between them. There are 12 residues in the CDR3. CDR3 nucleotide sequence: TGTGCCAGTACGATGGGGACGATGCCCCAGCATTTT. This encodes CASTMGTMPQHF.

This chain links TRBV9 with TRBJ2-7, with 7 bases identical to TRBD1. The V gene end was trimmed by 4 bases and the J gene end by 8 bases; junction bases not matched to a gene: 6. The CDR3 runs 12 residues. CDR1 is SGDLS and CDR2 is YYNGEE in the germline V gene. As DNA, the CDR3 is TGTGCCAGCAGCTCCCGACAGGGTAAGCAGTACTTC. This encodes CASSSRQGKQYF.

The chain links TRBV9 to TRBJ2-2; 9 positions match TRBD1. The ends lost 4 bases at V and 7 bases at J; junction bases unmatched: 8. Germline assignment: CDR1 SGDLS and CDR2 YYNGEE. The CDR3 consists of 15 residues. The CDR3 coding sequence is TGTGCCAGCAGCCCTCGGGACAGGGCGGGCGGGGAGCTGTTTTTT. Its protein product is CASSPRDRAGGELFF.

The chain couples TRBV5-1 to TRBJ2-5; no clear D. Germline CDR1 SGHRS, CDR2 YFSETQ. V gave up 0 bases and J gave up 1 base, with 1 base separating them. There are 12 residues in the CDR3. CDR3 DNA sequence: TGCGCCAGCAGCTTGGTCCAAGAGACCCAGTACTTC. Translating it yields CASSLVQETQYF.

A single count supports this clone. J is TRBJ2-7 and V is TRBV5-1, with 10 bases lining up with TRBD1. The CDR3 runs 15 residues. Germline V CDR1 and CDR2: SGHRS, YFSETQ. The V and J ends lost 2 bases and 4 bases, in that order; junction bases with no gene match: 6. The CDR3 is CASSLFRDRGYEQYF. The DNA of the CDR3 is TGCGCCAGCAGCTTATTCCGGGACAGGGGATACGAGCAGTACTTC.

This clone has just a few counts. The V and J genes are TRBV14 and TRBJ2-5, with 9 bases that match TRBD1. V dropped 0 bases and J dropped 3; count of bases not matched to a gene: 2. This CDR3 comprises 15 residues. Germline values: CDR1 SGHDN, CDR2 FVKESK. The CDR3 reads CASSQDGTGKETQYF. The DNA of the CDR3 is TGTGCCAGCAGCCAAGACGGGACAGGGAAAGAGACCCAGTACTTC.

The rearrangement uses TRBV27 and TRBJ2-1, with 7 bases matching TRBD2. V shed 5 bases and J 3 bases; nucleotides not matched to a gene: 16. Germline values: CDR1 MNHEY, CDR2 SMNVEV (reference sequence). The CDR3 runs 18 residues. CDR3 sequence reads: CASSPLMGSGTRYNEQFF. CDR3 in DNA: TGTGCCAGCAGTCCCCTTATGGGCAGCGGGACCCGCTACAATGAGCAGTTCTTC.